The sequence of this T cell receptor beta chain was determined in a study of T-cell memory formation after mild COVID-19. V trimming: 8 bases; J trimming: 4 bases; junction bases outside the gene matches: 7. CDR3 size: 14 residues. Germline-derived CDR1 and CDR2 are SNHLY and FYNNEI. TCRdb itself ran the 5' RACE reads through MiXCR, one entry per CDR3 protein. The sample includes a few hundred thousand distinct CDR3 sequences, around 27% of them seen just once. The rearrangement links TRBV2 to TRBJ1-4, with 7 nucleotides matching TRBD1. Source material: PBMCs or a T cell subset sorted from them (not recorded which). The TCR comes from an adult woman who had mild COVID-19 (a few samples of this study predate the infection). Cell type and time point are not known. The CDR3 sequence: CASEGTAFNEKLFF. As DNA, the CDR3 is TGTGCCAGCGAAGGGACAGCGTTTAATGAAAAACTGTTTTTT.